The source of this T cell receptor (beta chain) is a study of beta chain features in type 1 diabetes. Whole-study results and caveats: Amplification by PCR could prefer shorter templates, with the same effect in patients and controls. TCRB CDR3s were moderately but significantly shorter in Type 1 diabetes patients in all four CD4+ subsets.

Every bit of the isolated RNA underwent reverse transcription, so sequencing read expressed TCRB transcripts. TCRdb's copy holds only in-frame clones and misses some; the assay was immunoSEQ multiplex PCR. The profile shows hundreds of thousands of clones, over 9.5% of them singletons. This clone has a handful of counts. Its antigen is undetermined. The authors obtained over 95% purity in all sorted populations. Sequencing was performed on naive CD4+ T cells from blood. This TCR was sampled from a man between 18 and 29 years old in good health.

The CDR3 reads CASSLGLAGAGELFF. As DNA, the CDR3 is TGTGCCAGCAGCTTGGGACTAGCGGGAGCCGGGGAGCTGTTTTTT. V and J are TRBV5-6 and TRBJ2-2; 12 bases agree with TRBD2. CDR1 is SGHDT and CDR2 is YYEEEE in the germline V gene. This CDR3 is built from 15 residues. After removal of 0 bases from V and 6 bases from J, the junction contained 0 bases not matched to a gene.